The entry below gives a single T cell receptor beta chain sequence along with its context. The target antigen is unknown. TCRdb keeps only in-frame clones here, not all; method: immunoSEQ multiplex PCR. In the table there are some 200,000 clones, 80% to 90% of which are singletons. The J segment lost 4 bases and the V segment lost 2 bases, leaving 4 bases of the junction unmatched. The germline gives CDR1 SEHNR, CDR2 FQNEAQ (reference sequence). The CDR3 runs to 15 residues. The data were taken from a study of cytomegalovirus exposure and HLA in healthy donors. Study overall: The approximately 120 validation repertoires were reported in a later analysis to have been generated on the same platform as the roughly 700 first-cohort repertoires.

Study observations and caveats: A few chains tied to CMV proved CMV antigen-specific in vitro. Cytomegalovirus association was listed for about 180 TCR beta chains. Subsequent analysis revealed that first-cohort TCR clusters tended to co-occur in the roughly 120 validation repertoires.

The TCR originated in a woman aged 25 to 39 in good health and CMV-seropositive. This chain links TRBV7-9 with TRBJ2-1; 8 positions agree with TRBD1. Input material: PBMCs. CDR3 nucleotides: TGTGCCAGCAGCTTATCAGGGGGCTCATACAATGAGCAGTTCTTC. Encoded protein: CASSLSGGSYNEQFF.